These T cell receptor beta chains were read from a single sample in a study of CD8 T cells in Susac syndrome. TCRdb passed the immunoSEQ multiplex PCR reads through MiXCR, listing each CDR3 protein once. The top ten clones hold roughly 0.14% of a sample with approximately 120,000 distinct CDR3 sequences, about nine tenths of them seen once. Sequencing used CD4+ T cells from PBMCs. These TCRs come from a human donor in good health. Both conserved end residues are part of each CDR3. The order of the fields is V gene, J gene, clone size, D gene, CDR3 protein, CDR3 DNA. The D gene is left open where the match is weak. For some rows the clone size is stated as once, few or many, or as a class when expanded; others skip it.

>TRBV5-6|TRBJ2-5|NA|NA
CASSRPTGASETQYF
TGTGCCAGCAGCCGCCCAACGGGAGCTAGTGAGACCCAGTACTTC
>TRBV4-3|TRBJ2-7|NA|NA
CASSQALKGSYEQYF
TGCGCCAGCAGCCAGGCACTTAAGGGAAGCTACGAGCAGTACTTC
>TRBV7-2|TRBJ1-2|NA|NA
CASSDVVNYGYTF
TGTGCCAGCAGCGACGTGGTGAACTATGGCTACACCTTC
>TRBV19|TRBJ1-1|few|NA
CASSRENTEAFF
TGTGCCAGTAGTCGGGAGAACACTGAAGCTTTCTTT
>TRBV11-2|TRBJ1-1|NA|NA
CASSFGRGGDEAFF
TGTGCCAGCAGCTTTGGAAGGGGGGGGGATGAAGCTTTCTTT
>TRBV29-1|TRBJ2-1|once|NA
CSVGANRDSSSYNEQFF
TGCAGCGTTGGGGCAAATCGGGACTCCAGCTCCTACAATGAGCAGTTCTTC
>TRBV7-9|TRBJ2-5|once|NA
CASSSFFLGFGETQYF
TGTGCCAGCAGCTCCTTTTTTCTAGGATTTGGAGAGACCCAGTACTTC
>TRBV4-3|TRBJ2-6|NA|NA
CASSQDRRISGANVLTF
TGCGCCAGCAGCCAAGATCGACGGATTTCCGGGGCCAACGTCCTGACTTTC
>TRBV20-1|TRBJ2-3|NA|NA
CSASTPGRGTDTQYF
TGCAGTGCTAGTACCCCGGGCAGGGGCACAGATACGCAGTATTTT
>TRBV13|TRBJ2-7|once|TRBD2
CASSIGTSSRADEQYF
TGTGCCAGCAGCATCGGGACTAGCAGCAGAGCGGACGAGCAGTACTTC
>TRBV7-6|TRBJ2-7|NA|NA
CASSSYTGHSYEQYF
TGTGCCAGCAGCTCTTATACAGGCCACTCCTACGAGCAGTACTTC
>TRBV6-5|TRBJ2-1|NA|NA
CASTPASYNEQFF
TGTGCCAGCACCCCTGCTTCCTACAATGAGCAGTTCTTC
>TRBV4-3|TRBJ2-2|NA|NA
CASSLSPGFGTGELFF
TGCGCCAGCAGCCTCTCGCCGGGCTTTGGGACCGGGGAGCTGTTTTTT
>TRBV6-2/TRBV6-3|TRBJ1-1|NA|NA
CASRLGQLYEAFF
TGTGCCAGCAGACTCGGACAGCTTTATGAAGCTTTCTTT